This TCR beta chain stems from a study of OX40 agonist ivuxolimab in advanced cancers. Study-level points and caveats: CD8+ T cells (on average) carried more expanded clones than CD4+ T cells.

Trimming removed 6 bases from V and 9 bases from J; junction bases left unmatched: 10. The length of the CDR3 is 15 residues. Per the germline V gene, CDR1 is SNHLY and CDR2 is FYNNEI. The data were produced by immunoSEQ multiplex PCR, yet TCRdb's version contains in-frame clones alone and is incomplete. The sample holds 60,000 to 75,000 clones, roughly 80% seen once. This clone was seen once. Antigen: not known. The rearrangement uses TRBV2 and TRBJ1-6, with 8 bases matching TRBD1. This sequence originates from an adult with an advanced solid tumor such as melanoma, head and neck, liver or kidney cancer. Here the sequenced sample was CD4+ or CD8+ T cells sorted from blood, taken in a trial of the OX40 agonist ivuxolimab. The CDR3 coding sequence is TGTGCCAGCAGGGCTTCGGGACAGGTCTCTTCACCCCTCCACTTT. Its translation: CASRASGQVSSPLHF. Together with reference TRBV2 and TRBJ1-6, the CDR3 gives the full variable domain: EPEVTQTPSHQVTQMGQEVILRCVPISNHLYFYWYRQILGQKVEFLVSFYNNEISEKSEIFDDQFSVERPDGSNFTLKIRSTKLEDSAMYFCASRASGQVSSPLHFGNGTRLTVT.